The entry that follows covers one TCR beta chain sequence. Trimming took 3 bases from V and 5 from J; bases not matched to a gene: 8. The germline gives CDR1 KGHSH, CDR2 LQKENI. The CDR3 has 16 residues. Amplified TCR beta CDR3 regions were obtained using RNA transcripts as template. Following a first-round RT-PCR that used HTBI primers, a second-round multiplex PCR was carried out. TCRdb reprocessed the multiplex PCR reads via MiXCR and lists one record per CDR3 protein. In the table there are 300,000 to 450,000 distinct CDR3 sequences, about 15% of which are singletons. This sample stems from a study of Graves' ophthalmopathy and Graves' hyperthyroidism. Patients newly diagnosed with hyperthyroidism, under 2 months' duration, were aged 18 to 65, the study reports.

The receptor comes from an adult woman with stable Graves' hyperthyroidism. The sequenced sample was peripheral blood. The chain employs TRBV18 and TRBJ2-2, with 8 bases fitting TRBD2. This CDR3 is CASSPRTSRTTGELFF. In DNA form, the CDR3 reads TGTGCCAGCTCACCCCGGACTAGCAGGACGACCGGGGAGCTGTTTTTT.